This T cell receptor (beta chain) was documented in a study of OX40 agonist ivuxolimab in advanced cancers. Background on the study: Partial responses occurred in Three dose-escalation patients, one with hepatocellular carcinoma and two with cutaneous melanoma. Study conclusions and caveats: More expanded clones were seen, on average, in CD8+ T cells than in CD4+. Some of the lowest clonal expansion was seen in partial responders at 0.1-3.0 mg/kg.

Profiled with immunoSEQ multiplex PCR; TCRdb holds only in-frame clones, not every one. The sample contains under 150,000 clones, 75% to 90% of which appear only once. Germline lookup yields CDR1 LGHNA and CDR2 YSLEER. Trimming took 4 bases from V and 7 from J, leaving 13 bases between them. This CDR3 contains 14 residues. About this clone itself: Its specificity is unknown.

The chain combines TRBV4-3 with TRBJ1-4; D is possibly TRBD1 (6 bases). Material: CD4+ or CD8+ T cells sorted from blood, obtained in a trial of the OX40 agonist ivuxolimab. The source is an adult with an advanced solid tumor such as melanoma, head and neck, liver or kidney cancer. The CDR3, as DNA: TGCGCCAGCAGCCCGACAGGAGGGGTTGAAAAACTGTTTTTT. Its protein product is CASSPTGGVEKLFF.